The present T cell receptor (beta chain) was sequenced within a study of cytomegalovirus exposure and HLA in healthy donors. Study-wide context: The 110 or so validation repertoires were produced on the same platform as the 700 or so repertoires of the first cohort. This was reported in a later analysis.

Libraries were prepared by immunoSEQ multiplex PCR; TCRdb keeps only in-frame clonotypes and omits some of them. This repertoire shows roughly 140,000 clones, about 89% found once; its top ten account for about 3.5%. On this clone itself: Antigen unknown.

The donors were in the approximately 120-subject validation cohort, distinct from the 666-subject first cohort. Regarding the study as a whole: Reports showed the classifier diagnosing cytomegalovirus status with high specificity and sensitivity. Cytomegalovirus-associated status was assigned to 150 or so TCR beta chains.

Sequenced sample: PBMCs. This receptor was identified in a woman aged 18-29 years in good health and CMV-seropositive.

Here the CDR3 reads CASIFLRETRDEQYF. DNA for the CDR3: TGTGCCAGCATATTTCTGCGGGAGACTAGGGACGAGCAGTACTTC. The V call is TRBV6-4, the J call TRBJ2-7, with TRBD2 matching over 7 bases. The CDR3 is 15 residues long. With 7 bases clipped from V and 5 bases from J, the junction kept 14 bases outside the gene matches. Per the germline V gene, CDR1 is MRHNA and CDR2 is SNTAGT.